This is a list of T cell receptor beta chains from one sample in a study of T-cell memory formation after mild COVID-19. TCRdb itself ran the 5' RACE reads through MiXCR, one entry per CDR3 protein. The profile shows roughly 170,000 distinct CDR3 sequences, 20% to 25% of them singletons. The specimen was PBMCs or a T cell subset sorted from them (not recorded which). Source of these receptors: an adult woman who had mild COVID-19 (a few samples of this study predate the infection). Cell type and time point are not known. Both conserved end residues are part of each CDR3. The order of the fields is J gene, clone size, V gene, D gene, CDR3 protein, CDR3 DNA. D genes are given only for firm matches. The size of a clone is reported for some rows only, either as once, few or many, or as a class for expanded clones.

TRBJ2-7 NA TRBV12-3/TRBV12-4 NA CASSSTEQYYEQYF TGTGCCAGCAGTTCGACAGAACAGTACTACGAGCAGTACTTC
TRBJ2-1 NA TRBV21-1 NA CASSRGIAVIQQFF TGTGCCAGCAGCAGAGGGATAGCGGTCATACAGCAGTTCTTC
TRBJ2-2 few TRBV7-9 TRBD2 CASSSTREGFGELFF TGTGCCAGCAGCTCGACTCGGGAGGGGTTCGGGGAGCTGTTTTTT
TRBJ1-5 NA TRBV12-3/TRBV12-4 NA CASSHPQGPQHF TGTGCCAGCAGTCACCCCCAGGGGCCCCAGCATTTT
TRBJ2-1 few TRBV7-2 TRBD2 CASRSEAGLYNEQFF TGTGCCAGCAGGTCGGAAGCGGGACTCTACAATGAGCAGTTCTTC
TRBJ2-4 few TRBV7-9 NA CASSLELDSPAKNIQYF TGTGCCAGCAGCTTAGAATTGGACAGTCCAGCCAAAAACATTCAGTACTTC
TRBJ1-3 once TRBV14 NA CASSPPPGNTIYF TGTGCCAGCAGCCCCCCACCTGGAAACACCATATATTTT
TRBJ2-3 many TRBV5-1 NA CASSLDASTDTQYF TGCGCCAGCAGCTTGGATGCGAGCACAGATACGCAGTATTTT
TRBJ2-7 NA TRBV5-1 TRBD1 CASRSSDRGRYEQYF TGCGCCAGCCGGAGCTCGGACAGGGGGCGCTACGAGCAGTACTTC
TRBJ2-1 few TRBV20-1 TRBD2 CSARDGSGIWHEQFF TGCAGTGCTAGAGATGGGAGCGGGATTTGGCATGAGCAGTTCTTC
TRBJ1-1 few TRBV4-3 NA CASTNKGQGHTEAFF TGCGCCAGCACCAATAAGGGGCAGGGGCACACTGAAGCTTTCTTT
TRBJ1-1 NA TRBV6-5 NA CASHFLPSSLRQNTEAFF TGTGCCAGCCATTTCCTCCCCTCGAGCCTCAGACAGAACACTGAAGCTTTCTTT
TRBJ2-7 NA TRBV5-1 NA CASSYGLGAYEQYF TGCGCCAGCAGCTACGGGTTGGGGGCCTACGAGCAGTACTTC
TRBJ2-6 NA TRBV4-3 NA CASSQDGSGANVLTF TGCGCCAGCAGCCAAGACGGGAGTGGGGCCAACGTCCTGACTTTC
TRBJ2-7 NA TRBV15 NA CATSNSYEQYF TGTGCCACCAGTAACTCCTACGAGCAGTACTTC
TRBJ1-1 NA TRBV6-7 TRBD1 CASSTFGQGAVMNTEAFF TGTGCCAGCAGTACCTTTGGACAGGGGGCCGTCATGAACACTGAAGCTTTCTTT